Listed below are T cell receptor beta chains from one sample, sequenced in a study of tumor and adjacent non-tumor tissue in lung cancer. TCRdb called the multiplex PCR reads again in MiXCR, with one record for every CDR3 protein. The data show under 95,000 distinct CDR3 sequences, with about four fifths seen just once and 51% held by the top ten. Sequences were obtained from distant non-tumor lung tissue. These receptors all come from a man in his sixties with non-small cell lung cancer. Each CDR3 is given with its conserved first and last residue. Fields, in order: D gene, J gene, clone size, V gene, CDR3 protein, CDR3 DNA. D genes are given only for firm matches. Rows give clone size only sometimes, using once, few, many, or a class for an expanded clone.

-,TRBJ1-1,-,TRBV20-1,CSVRAGADVTGAFF,TGCAGTGTTAGGGCGGGGGCTGATGTCACTGGAGCTTTCTTT
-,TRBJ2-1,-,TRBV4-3,CASSQVGRLTNEQFF,TGCGCCAGCAGCCAGGTGGGAAGGCTAACCAATGAGCAATTCTTC
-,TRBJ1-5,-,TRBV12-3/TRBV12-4,CANSHLGTRSNQPQHF,TGTGCCAACAGTCACCTCGGGACACGGAGCAATCAGCCCCAGCATTTT
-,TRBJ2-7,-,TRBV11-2,CTSSLGRGPPYEQYF,TGTACCAGCAGCTTAGGTAGGGGACCCCCCTACGAACAGTACTTC
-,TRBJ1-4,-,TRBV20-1,CSPPRARELVF,TGCAGTCCTCCAAGGGCGAGAGAGTTGGTTTTT
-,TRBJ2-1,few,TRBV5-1,CASSRPSAVQFF,TGCGCCAGCTCTAGGCCTAGTGCAGTCCAGTTCTTC
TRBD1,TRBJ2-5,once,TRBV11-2,CASSSGQVQYTQYF,TGTGCCAGCAGCTCTGGACAGGTCCAATATACACAGTACTTC
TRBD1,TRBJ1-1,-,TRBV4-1,CAGSQRTGEGNTEAFF,TGCGCCGGCAGCCAACGGACAGGGGAGGGAAACACTGAAGCTTTCTTT
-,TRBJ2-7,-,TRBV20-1,CSAREDGREQYF,TGCAGTGCTAGAGAAGATGGCCGCGAGCAGTACTTC
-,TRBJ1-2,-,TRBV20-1,CSVSLFRDPHHGYTF,TGCAGTGTTAGTCTCTTCCGGGACCCCCACCACGGCTACACCTTC
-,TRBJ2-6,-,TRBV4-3,CASSQEAASEANVLTF,TGCGCCAGCAGCCAAGAGGCAGCGTCTGAGGCCAACGTCCTGACTTTC
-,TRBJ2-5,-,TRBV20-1,CSAKEQWLDTQYF,TGCAGTGCCAAGGAACAGTGGTTGGATACCCAGTACTTC
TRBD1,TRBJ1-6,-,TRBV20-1,CSAERFGDRGNSPLHF,TGCAGTGCTGAGCGCTTCGGAGACAGGGGTAATTCACCCCTCCACTTC
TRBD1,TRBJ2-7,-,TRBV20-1,CCARGGRGLLGEQYF,TGCTGTGCTAGAGGCGGTAGGGGGCTGTTGGGCGAGCAGTACTTC
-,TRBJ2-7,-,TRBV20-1,CSGIRTVAGNYEQYF,TGCAGCGGTATTCGGACAGTCGCGGGAAACTACGAGCAGTACTTC
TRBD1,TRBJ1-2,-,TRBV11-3,CASGPDREYGYTF,TGTGCAAGCGGCCCAGACAGGGAATATGGCTACACCTTC
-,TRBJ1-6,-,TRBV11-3,CASSFQGNSTLHF,TGTGCCAGCAGCTTTCAGGGGAATTCAACCCTCCACTTT
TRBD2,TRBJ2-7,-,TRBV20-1,CNASPSPTSGRHSEQYF,TGCAATGCTAGTCCCAGTCCCACTAGCGGGAGACACAGCGAGCAGTATTTC
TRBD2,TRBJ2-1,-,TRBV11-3,CVTSLVGSSGREKQFF,TGTGTCACCAGCTTAGTTGGGTCTAGCGGAAGGGAGAAGCAGTTCTTC
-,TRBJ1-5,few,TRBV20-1,CSALPTGRADNQPQHF,TGCAGTGCCCTCCCGACGGGGCGCGCGGACAATCAGCCCCAGCATTTC
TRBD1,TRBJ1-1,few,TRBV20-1,CSARDLYRGGGGNTEAFF,TGCAGTGCTAGAGATCTCTACAGGGGCGGAGGAGGGAACACTGAAGCTTTCTTT
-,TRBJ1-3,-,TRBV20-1,CSARDQRSAYGNIIYF,TGCAGTGCTAGAGATCAGAGGAGTGCCTATGGAAACATCATATATTTT
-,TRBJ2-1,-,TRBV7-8,CASSFTEVAYNEHFF,TGTGCCAGCAGCTTTACAGAGGTGGCCTACAATGAGCACTTCTTC
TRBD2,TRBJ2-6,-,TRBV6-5,CASTLAGASSGANVMTF,TGTGCCAGTACTTTAGCGGGGGCCAGCTCTGGGGCCAACGTCATGACTTTC
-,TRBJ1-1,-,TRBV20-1,CSTRDMGSAGEAIF,TGCAGTACTAGAGATATGGGGTCCGCTGGGGAAGCTATCTTT
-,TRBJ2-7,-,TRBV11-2,CAISLPSLSYEQYF,TGTGCCATCAGCTTACCATCTCTCTCCTACGAGCAGTACTTC
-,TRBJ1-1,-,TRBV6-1,CASSGDKGDTEAFF,TGTGCCAGCAGTGGAGACAAGGGTGACACTGAAGCTTTCTTT
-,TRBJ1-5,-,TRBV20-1,CSVQANRAYQPQHF,TGCAGTGTTCAAGCGAACAGGGCATATCAGCCCCAGCATTTT
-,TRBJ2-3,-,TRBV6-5,CVSSAGTDTRYF,TGTGTCAGCAGCGCAGGCACAGATACACGGTATTTT
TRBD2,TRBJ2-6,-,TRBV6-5,CASSLAGASSGADVPTF,TGTGCCAGCAGTTTAGCGGGAGCCAGCTCTGGGGCCGACGTCCCGACTTTC
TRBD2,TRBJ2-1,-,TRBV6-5,CASSYFTGGSDNDQFF,TGTGCCAGCAGTTACTTTACGGGGGGGAGTGACAATGATCAGTTCTTC
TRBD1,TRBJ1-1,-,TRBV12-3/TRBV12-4,CASSITMTGGLSTEAFF,TGTGCCAGCAGCATAACTATGACAGGGGGCTTGAGCACTGAAGCTTTCTTT
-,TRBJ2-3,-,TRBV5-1,CARSLLSVGTDTQYF,TGCGCCAGGAGCTTGCTGAGCGTCGGCACAGATACGCAGTATTTT
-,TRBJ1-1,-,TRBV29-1,CNAQEGETQTFF,TGCAACGCCCAAGAGGGGGAAACTCAAACTTTCTTT
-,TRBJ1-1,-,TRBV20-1,CIAIRGNTEAFF,TGTATTGCTATACGGGGGAACACTGAAGCTTTCTTT
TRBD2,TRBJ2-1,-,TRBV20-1,CSALGLASPYNEQFF,TGCAGTGCTCTGGGACTAGCGAGCCCATACAATGAGCAGTTCTTC
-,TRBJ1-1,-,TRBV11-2,CASIRPMNTEAFF,TGTGCCAGCATACGACCGATGAACACTGAAGCTTTCTTT
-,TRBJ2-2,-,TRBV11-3,CANSSRGTGEYRAGELFF,TGTGCCAACAGCTCCCGGGGAACGGGAGAATACAGAGCCGGGGAGCTGTTTTTT
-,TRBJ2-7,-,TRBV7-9,CAGSLAGSSDAYDQHF,TGTGCCGGCAGCTTAGCAGGGTCTAGCGATGCCTACGATCAGCACTTC
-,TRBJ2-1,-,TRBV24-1,CATSEGFNTESYNEQFF,TGTGCCACCAGTGAAGGCTTCAACACTGAGTCCTACAATGAGCAGTTCTTC
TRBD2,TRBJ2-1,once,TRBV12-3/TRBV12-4,CASNTNGGNYNEQFF,TGTGCCAGCAACACTAACGGGGGGAACTACAATGAGCAGTTCTTC
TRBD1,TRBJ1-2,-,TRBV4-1,CVSNPGGTGDYYGYTF,TGCGTCAGCAACCCCGGTGGAACAGGGGACTACTATGGTTACACCTTC
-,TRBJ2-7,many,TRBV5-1,CASSLEEQYYEQYF,TGCGCCAGCAGCTTGGAGGAGCAGTACTACGAGCAGTACTTC
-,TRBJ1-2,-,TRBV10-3,CAVSDEGNCGYTF,TGTGCCGTCAGTGATGAGGGCAACTGTGGCTACACCTTC